Presented here are 26 T cell receptor beta chains from one specimen sequenced in a study of T cells in Graves' hyperthyroidism and ophthalmopathy. What was amplified from RNA transcripts were TCR beta CDR3 regions. During a first-round RT-PCR of the TCR CDR3, the HTBI primer set was used. TCRdb re-derived calls from the multiplex PCR reads in MiXCR, one entry per CDR3 protein. The sample holds about 700,000 distinct CDR3 sequences, 11% to 15% seen once. Sequences were obtained from blood. These receptors were collected from a woman aged 18 to 35 with Graves' hyperthyroidism.

This clonotype was observed a handful of times. V is TRBV19 and J is TRBJ1-1, with unresolved D. V gave up 5 bases and J gave up 0 bases, with 13 bases separating them. CDR3 size: 15 residues. CDR1 and CDR2 from the germline V gene are LNHDA and SQIVND (reference sequence). CDR3 sequence (DNA): TGTGCCAGTAGTCGGGCAGACTACCTGAACACTGAAGCTTTCTTT. Encoded protein: CASSRADYLNTEAFF. The whole variable domain, remainder taken from reference TRBV19 and TRBJ1-1, is DGGITQSPKYLFRKEGQNVTLSCEQNLNHDAMYWYRQDPGQGLRLIYYSQIVNDFQKGDIAEGYSVSREKKESFPLTVTSAQKNPTAFYLCASSRADYLNTEAFFGQGTRLTVV.

This clonotype was recorded at least ten times. The CDR3 reads CASSRTAFGDTANYGYTF. Here the CDR3 DNA reads TGTGCCAGCAGCCGCACGGCCTTCGGGGACACAGCTAACTATGGCTACACCTTC. V gene TRBV6-2 or TRBV6-3 combines with J gene TRBJ1-2; D is perhaps TRBD1 (6 bases). The CDR3 contains 18 residues. The germline gives CDR1 MNHEY, CDR2 SVGEGT. V lost 6 bases and J 0 bases, leaving 23 bases between the germline ends.

Written as DNA, the CDR3 is TGTGCCAGCAGCTTACCCACGGACATAAGGGACTCCTACGAGCAGTACTTC. Its translation is CASSLPTDIRDSYEQYF. The chain combines TRBV7-9 with TRBJ2-7; maybe TRBD1 (5 bases). The V gene lost 2 bases and the J gene lost 0 bases, with 17 bases spanning the gap. Germline V gives CDR1 SEHNR, CDR2 FQNEAQ (reference sequence). The CDR3 is 17 amino acids.

In its sample, this clonotype was seen a few times. The V gene is TRBV7-6, the J gene TRBJ2-5; D is possibly TRBD2 (6 bases). The CDR3 has 13 amino acids. Trimming pared 3 bases from V and 7 bases from J, leaving 12 bases between. CDR1 and CDR2 from the germline V gene are SGHVS and FNYEAQ. The CDR3 loop reads CASSLTRPGTQYF. The CDR3 DNA is TGTGCCAGCAGCTTGACTAGGCCAGGGACCCAGTACTTC.

In this sample, this clonotype turned up many times. The CDR3 region is CASSFLVTGAVDEQFF. CDR3 in DNA: TGTGCCAGCAGTTTCTTGGTCACGGGAGCGGTAGATGAGCAGTTCTTC. The chain combines TRBV7-9 with TRBJ2-1, with D perhaps matching TRBD2 (6 bases). The CDR3 totals 16 residues. Germline V gene data show CDR1 as SEHNR and CDR2 as FQNEAQ (reference sequence). With 6 bases removed from V and 8 bases from J, the gap between germline ends came to 23 bases.

At least ten counts were recorded for this clonotype. This chain joins TRBV27 and TRBJ1-4; D remains ambiguous. The CDR3 has 13 residues. V was cut by 5 bases and J by 4 bases, with 8 bases left in between. Germline lookup yields CDR1 MNHEY and CDR2 SMNVEV (reference sequence). The CDR3 spells CASSGYINEKLFF. Written as DNA, the CDR3 is TGTGCCAGCAGTGGATACATTAATGAAAAACTGTTTTTT.

This clonotype was detected many times. The chain uses TRBV11-2 and TRBJ2-3; 15 bases fit TRBD2. V was pared by 6 bases and J by 1 base, with 14 bases of the junction left unmatched. This CDR3 contains 20 residues. CDR1 and CDR2 from the germline V gene are SGHAT and FQNNGV. CDR3 nucleotide sequence: TGTGCCAGCAGATCACTCAGGACTAGCGGGAGGGCCGGTCGCACAGATACGCAGTATTTT. Translated, it gives CASRSLRTSGRAGRTDTQYF.

This clonotype has a count of ten or more. This sequence joins TRBV13 and TRBJ2-1, with D possibly matching TRBD1 (6 bases). Germline V CDR1 and CDR2: PRHDT, FYEKMQ (reference sequence). V lost 5 bases and J 7 bases, leaving 15 bases between the germline ends. The length of the CDR3 is 14 residues. This CDR3 reads CASSTSPRGNEQFF. CDR3 nucleotide sequence: TGTGCCAGCAGCACGTCCCCCAGGGGAAATGAGCAGTTCTTC.

This clonotype showed up just a few times. The chain is built from TRBV27 and TRBJ2-5; 10 nucleotides match TRBD2. Germline-derived CDR1 and CDR2 are MNHEY and SMNVEV (reference sequence). V was pared by 6 bases and J by 5 bases, with 6 bases of the junction left unmatched. The CDR3 totals 14 residues. CDR3 nucleotides: TGTGCCAGCAGCTCGCGACTAGCGGGTGAGACCCAGTACTTC. This encodes CASSSRLAGETQYF.

This clonotype was recorded a few times. This chain joins TRBV20-1 and TRBJ2-7; D is undetermined. The ends were cut back, 3 bases at V and 1 base at J, with 10 bases in the middle. This CDR3 region has 13 residues. Per germline, CDR1 DFQATT and CDR2 SNEGSKA (reference sequence). Written as DNA, the CDR3 is TGCAGTGCTAGTCGGCCTGTATCCTACGAGCAGTACTTC. It is translated as CSASRPVSYEQYF.

V gene TRBV14 combines with J gene TRBJ2-3; the D gene is possibly TRBD1 (5 bases). The CDR3 is 14 amino acids. V was pared by 3 bases and J by 2 bases, with 9 bases between. CDR1 is SGHDN and CDR2 is FVKESK in the germline V gene. As DNA, the CDR3 is TGTGCCAGCAGCCAGGGGCGAAACACAGATACGCAGTATTTT. Amino acid sequence: CASSQGRNTDTQYF.

The chain links TRBV5-1 to TRBJ2-3; 8 bases line up with TRBD2. The length of the CDR3 is 19 residues. Germline V gene lookup returns CDR1 SGHRS and CDR2 YFSETQ. V was pared by 2 bases and J by 0 bases, with 14 bases of the junction left unmatched. The CDR3 bases are TGCGCCAGCAGCTTCGATAACCCTGGGACTAGACCTAGCACAGATACGCAGTATTTT. It codes for CASSFDNPGTRPSTDTQYF.

This clonotype was seen a few times. V gene TRBV4-1 combines with J gene TRBJ2-4, with D tentatively TRBD1 (5 bases). Germline CDR1 MGHRA, CDR2 YSYEKL. The V gene lost 0 bases and the J gene lost 1 base, with 10 bases spanning the gap. This CDR3 is built from 16 residues. CDR3 protein: CASSQDRGAAKNIQYF. The CDR3 DNA sequence: TGCGCCAGCAGCCAAGATCGTGGGGCGGCCAAAAACATTCAGTACTTC.

The V gene is TRBV12-3 or TRBV12-4, the J gene TRBJ2-1; 8 nucleotides line up with TRBD2. CDR3 size: 16 residues. J lost 4 bases, V lost 8 bases, and 13 bases had no gene match. CDR3 in DNA: TGTGCCAGCCGGCGGTCGGGGGGGGCCGAGTACAATGAGCAGTTCTTC. It codes for CASRRSGGAEYNEQFF.

In its sample, this clonotype was seen many times. This sequence joins TRBV18 and TRBJ1-1; D unresolved. The CDR3 has 15 residues. CDR1 is KGHSH and CDR2 is LQKENI in the germline V gene. Trimming took 0 bases from V and 0 from J, leaving 8 bases between them. The chain's CDR3 is CASSPPHVMNTEAFF. For the CDR3, the DNA is TGTGCCAGCTCACCACCGCACGTGATGAACACTGAAGCTTTCTTT.

This clonotype was seen a handful of times. This chain joins TRBV3-1 and TRBJ2-7; the D gene is possibly TRBD2 (6 bases). Per germline, CDR1 LGHDT and CDR2 YNNKEL (reference sequence). This CDR3 contains 16 residues. V shed 0 bases and J shed 6 bases, with 18 bases lying between them. The CDR3 loop is CASSQEDRDLNSEQYF. In DNA, the CDR3 is TGTGCCAGCAGCCAAGAGGACCGGGACTTAAATAGCGAGCAGTACTTC.

This clonotype was counted a few times. J is TRBJ2-7 and V is TRBV29-1; TRBD1 might be the D (6 bases). This CDR3 region has 13 residues. Deletions cut 6 bases from V and 2 bases from J, with 14 bases between. CDR1 is SQVTM and CDR2 is ANQGSEA in the germline V gene. The CDR3 loop reads CSVKRSGAYEQYF. The CDR3 DNA follows: TGCAGCGTCAAACGGTCAGGGGCCTACGAGCAGTACTTC.

Only a few counts were recorded for this clonotype. The J gene is TRBJ2-7, the V gene TRBV20-1, with TRBD1 matching over 7 bases. The CDR3 sequence is 14 residues long. V shed 6 bases, J shed 0 bases, and the junction held 8 bases outside the gene matches. The germline V gene has CDR1 DFQATT and CDR2 SNEGSKA (reference sequence). CDR3 coding DNA: TGCAGTGCCCGCCGAAGACAGGGCTCCTACGAGCAGTACTTC. This encodes CSARRRQGSYEQYF.

V is TRBV9 and J is TRBJ2-1; 9 nucleotides align to TRBD2. The V gene's germline CDR1 is SGDLS and CDR2 YYNGEE. The CDR3 consists of 17 residues. Trimming took 3 bases from V and 3 from J; bases not matched to a gene: 10. The CDR3 reads CASSGWRASGVYNEQFF. The DNA of the CDR3 is TGTGCCAGCAGCGGATGGAGGGCTAGCGGGGTCTACAATGAGCAGTTCTTC. Drawing the rest from reference TRBV9 and TRBJ2-1, the complete variable domain is DSGVTQTPKHLITATGQRVTLRCSPRSGDLSVYWYQQSLDQGLQFLIQYYNGEERAKGNILERFSAQQFPDLHSELNLSSLELGDSALYFCASSGWRASGVYNEQFFGPGTRLTVL.

In this sample, this clonotype turned up a few times. The V and J genes are TRBV28 and TRBJ2-1, with D possibly TRBD1 on 6 matching bases. V lost 8 bases, J lost 5 bases, and 19 bases lay in between. This CDR3 region has 15 residues. Germline-derived CDR1 and CDR2 are MDHEN and SYDVKM. The CDR3 coding sequence is TGTGCCAGCGCCCCTCCGACAGGACCTAACAATGAGCAGTTCTTC. Its protein product is CASAPPTGPNNEQFF.

This clonotype was recorded many times. This chain joins TRBV27 and TRBJ1-1, with TRBD1 as a possible D gene (5 bases). The CDR3 runs to 12 residues. Trimming stripped 5 bases from V and 4 bases from J, with 8 bases between. Per the germline V gene, CDR1 is MNHEY and CDR2 is SMNVEV (reference sequence). The CDR3 reads CASSRGSTEAFF. CDR3 DNA sequence: TGTGCCAGCAGTCGGGGGAGCACTGAAGCTTTCTTT.

This rearrangement joins TRBV7-8 to TRBJ2-1, with D possibly matching TRBD1 (6 bases). The CDR3 has 16 residues. Germline values: CDR1 SGHVS, CDR2 FQNEAQ. V lost 5 bases, J lost 5 bases, and 19 bases lay in between. The CDR3 sequence is CASSENRVPKHNEQFF. The CDR3 nucleotides are TGTGCCAGCAGCGAAAACAGGGTTCCCAAACACAATGAGCAGTTCTTC.

There are many counts of this clonotype. The rearrangement links TRBV20-1 to TRBJ1-5; 8 bases align to TRBD1. The CDR3 totals 14 residues. With 4 bases clipped from V and 9 bases from J, the junction kept 11 bases outside the gene matches. Germline-derived CDR1 and CDR2 are DFQATT and SNEGSKA (reference sequence). The CDR3 spells CSATSGQGNWPQHF. The CDR3 nucleotides read TGCAGTGCTACCTCAGGACAGGGTAATTGGCCCCAGCATTTT.

This clonotype was seen just once. This sequence joins TRBV30 and TRBJ2-4, with D unresolved. Per the germline V gene, CDR1 is GTSNPN and CDR2 is SVGIG (reference sequence). The CDR3 has 17 residues. The V end was cut by 2 bases, the J end by 3 bases, with 20 bases between. This CDR3 reads CAWSLQIGTMGKNIQYF. In nucleotides, the CDR3 is TGTGCCTGGAGTTTACAAATTGGTACAATGGGCAAAAACATTCAGTACTTC.

The CDR3 DNA sequence: TGCGCCAGCAGCCAAGAGGCGGGCTGGAACATTCAGTACTTC. It is translated as CASSQEAGWNIQYF. This sequence joins TRBV4-3 and TRBJ2-4; weak D call: TRBD2 (5 bases). V was shortened by 0 bases and J by 7 bases, with 10 bases between the two germline ends. Per germline, CDR1 LGHNA and CDR2 YSLEER. The CDR3 extends over 14 amino acids.

This clonotype occurred many times. The gene calls are TRBV2 and TRBJ1-5, with D uncertain. The germline V gene encodes CDR1 SNHLY and CDR2 FYNNEI. V was clipped by 6 bases and J by 6 bases, with 12 bases between them. This CDR3 region has 13 residues. CDR3 region: CASRETQSQPQHF. CDR3 bases: TGTGCCAGCAGGGAGACTCAATCTCAGCCCCAGCATTTT.